These T cell receptor beta chains were read from a single sample in a study of T-cell reconstitution after alpha-beta-depleted transplantation in children. TCRdb reprocessed the PCR reads via MiXCR and lists one record per CDR3 protein. This sample has 250,000 to 350,000 distinct CDR3 sequences, with around 9.6% found just once. Sequencing used PBMCs from the stem cell graft donor, obtained from the stem cell graft. All receptors come from a human donor who donated a stem cell graft to a child with SCID. Both conserved end residues are part of each CDR3. The D gene is left open where the match is weak. A clone size is listed for some rows: how often the clone was seen (once, few, many), or a class if it is expanded.

v_gene	abundance	d_gene	j_gene	CDR3nt	CDR3aa
TRBV5-1	few	NA	TRBJ2-3	TGCGCCAGCAGCGGAAAAGAATCCACAGATACGCAGTATTTT	CASSGKESTDTQYF
TRBV7-9	few	TRBD1	TRBJ2-7	TGTGCCAGCAGCCCCCAGACAGGGGAGGCCTCCTACGAGCAGTACTTC	CASSPQTGEASYEQYF
TRBV5-5	few	NA	TRBJ1-4	TGTGCCAGCAGCTTGTGGGGGGGCCAGAATGAAAAACTGTTTTTT	CASSLWGGQNEKLFF
TRBV12-3/TRBV12-4	NA	NA	TRBJ2-2	TGTGCCAGCGAAATGTACTATGGTGGGCAAAGGTCCACCGGGGAGCTGTTTTTT	CASEMYYGGQRSTGELFF
TRBV6-2/TRBV6-3	many	TRBD2	TRBJ2-3	TGTGCCAGCAGGGGACTAGCGGGGGGGCCGACAGATACGCAGTATTTT	CASRGLAGGPTDTQYF
TRBV4-1	few	NA	TRBJ1-1	TGCGCCAGCAGCCAAGACTGGGCTTTTAAAACTGAAGCTTTCTTT	CASSQDWAFKTEAFF
TRBV20-1	few	NA	TRBJ1-2	TGCAGTGCTAGTCCGTCGCCTTCCTATGGCTACACCTTC	CSASPSPSYGYTF
TRBV12-3/TRBV12-4	NA	NA	TRBJ2-5	TGTGCCAGCAGCCCTGGGACACCTCAAGAGACCCAGTACTTC	CASSPGTPQETQYF
TRBV5-1	few	NA	TRBJ2-2	TGCGCCAGCAGCTTGGATGGCGGTGACACCGGGGAGCTGTTTTTT	CASSLDGGDTGELFF
TRBV5-1	many	TRBD2	TRBJ2-3	TGCGCCAGCAGCCTGGCAAATCGACTAGCGGGGGATGAGTATTTT	CASSLANRLAGDEYF
TRBV2	NA	TRBD1	TRBJ2-5	TGTGCCACCCGACAAGAGACAGGGTCGGAGACCCAGTACTTC	CATRQETGSETQYF
TRBV5-8	few	TRBD1	TRBJ1-1	TGTCCCAGCAGCCCGGGACAGGGCCTGAACACTGAAGCTTTCTTT	CPSSPGQGLNTEAFF
TRBV5-1	NA	TRBD1	TRBJ2-1	TGCGCCAGCAGCCCGTCGACAGGGGGCTCCTTCAATGAGCAGTTCTTC	CASSPSTGGSFNEQFF
TRBV12-3/TRBV12-4	many	NA	TRBJ1-5	TGTGCCAGCTCGGGGACAAGAAGCAATCAGCCCCAGCATTTT	CASSGTRSNQPQHF
TRBV7-9	NA	NA	TRBJ2-6	TGTGCCAGCGCTCCTACTACGGGGGCCAACGTCCTGACTTTC	CASAPTTGANVLTF
TRBV6-1	few	TRBD1	TRBJ2-3	TGTGCCAGCAGACCCAGGGGGTACACAGATACGCAGTATTTT	CASRPRGYTDTQYF
TRBV6-1	many	NA	TRBJ2-1	TGTGCCAGCAGTATTGGACGGTTCAATGAGCAGTTCTTC	CASSIGRFNEQFF
TRBV7-9	NA	NA	TRBJ2-1	TGTGCCAGCAGCTTAAAGGACATGTACAATGAGCAGTTCTTC	CASSLKDMYNEQFF
TRBV18	NA	TRBD1	TRBJ2-7	TGTGCCAGCTCAGGACAGGGGGTATACGAGCAGTACTTC	CASSGQGVYEQYF
TRBV12-3/TRBV12-4	many	NA	TRBJ1-4	TGTGCCACCTCAACGACAGAGACCAAGGGAAATGAAAAACTGTTTTTT	CATSTTETKGNEKLFF
TRBV19	few	NA	TRBJ2-1	TGTGCCAGTAGTACTGAGAGTTGGTCCTACAATGAGCAGTTCTTC	CASSTESWSYNEQFF
TRBV5-1	few	TRBD1	TRBJ2-2	TGCGCCAGCAGCTTGTACGGCGGACAGGCAAACACCGGGGAGCTGTTTTTT	CASSLYGGQANTGELFF
TRBV5-1	NA	NA	TRBJ2-1	TGCGCCAGCAGCTTGGGGACAGCAAGCAATGAGCAGTTCTTC	CASSLGTASNEQFF
TRBV5-1	few	NA	TRBJ1-4	TGCGCCAGCAGCCCTGGGACAAATCTTAATGAAAAACTGTTTTTT	CASSPGTNLNEKLFF
TRBV5-1	few	NA	TRBJ2-1	TGCGCCAGCAGCTTGACACAGCCACCCAATGAGCAGTTCTTC	CASSLTQPPNEQFF
TRBV27	many	NA	TRBJ1-5	TGTGCCAGCAGTTCCTCAAGGGGGATTAGCAATCAGCCCCAGCATTTT	CASSSSRGISNQPQHF
TRBV5-1	few	NA	TRBJ2-1	TGCGCCAGCAGCTTAAGGGGATACGACAATGAGCAGTTCTTC	CASSLRGYDNEQFF
TRBV12-3/TRBV12-4	many	NA	TRBJ2-2	TGTGCCAGCAGTTTACAGAGGAACACCGGGGAGCTGTTTTTT	CASSLQRNTGELFF
TRBV12-3/TRBV12-4	medium-sized	NA	TRBJ2-4	TGTGCCAGCAGTTTTATAGAAGGCATTCAGTACTTC	CASSFIEGIQYF
TRBV5-1	many	NA	TRBJ2-2	TGCGCCAGCAGCCTCGATCGGGAGCTGTTTTTT	CASSLDRELFF
TRBV12-3/TRBV12-4	few	NA	TRBJ1-1	TGTGCCAGCAGTTTATTTTCAGTGAACACTGAAGCTTTCTTT	CASSLFSVNTEAFF
TRBV27	many	NA	TRBJ2-1	TGTGCCAGCAGTTTATTGGGTGCTAGCTCCTACAATGAGCAGTTCTTC	CASSLLGASSYNEQFF
TRBV3-1	NA	NA	TRBJ1-2	TGTGCCAGCAGCCTGGGGAGGGCGGGTCACGATGGCTACACCTTC	CASSLGRAGHDGYTF
TRBV12-3/TRBV12-4	NA	NA	TRBJ2-7	TGTGCCAGCAGCTTAGGTGGGGGCGCCGAGCAGTACTTC	CASSLGGGAEQYF
TRBV7-2	NA	TRBD2	TRBJ2-5	TGTGCCAGCAGCCCCTGGTTCGGGGGGAACCAAGAGACCCAGTACTTC	CASSPWFGGNQETQYF